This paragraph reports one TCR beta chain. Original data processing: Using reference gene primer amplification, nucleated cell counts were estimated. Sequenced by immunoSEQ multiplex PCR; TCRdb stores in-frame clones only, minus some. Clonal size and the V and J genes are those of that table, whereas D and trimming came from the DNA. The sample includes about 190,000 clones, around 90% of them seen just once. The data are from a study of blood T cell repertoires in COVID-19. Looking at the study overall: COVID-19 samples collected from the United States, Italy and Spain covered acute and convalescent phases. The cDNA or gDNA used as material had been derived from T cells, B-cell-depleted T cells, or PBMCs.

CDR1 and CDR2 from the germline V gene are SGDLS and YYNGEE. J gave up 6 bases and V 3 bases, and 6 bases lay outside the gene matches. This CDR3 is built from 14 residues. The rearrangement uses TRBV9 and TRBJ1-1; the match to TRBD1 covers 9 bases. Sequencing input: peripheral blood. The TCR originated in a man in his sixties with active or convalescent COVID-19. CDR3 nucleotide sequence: TGTGCCAGCAGCGCCGGGGACAGGGTCTCTGAAGCTTTCTTT. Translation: CASSAGDRVSEAFF. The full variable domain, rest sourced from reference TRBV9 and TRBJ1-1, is DSGVTQTPKHLITATGQRVTLRCSPRSGDLSVYWYQQSLDQGLQFLIQYYNGEERAKGNILERFSAQQFPDLHSELNLSSLELGDSALYFCASSAGDRVSEAFFGQGTRLTVV.